Listed below are T cell receptor beta chains from one sample, sequenced in a study of T cell responses to AZD1222 COVID-19 vaccine. TCRdb keeps only in-frame clones here, not all; method: immunoSEQ multiplex PCR. The table records roughly 75,000 clones, around 87% of them present only once. The sequences come from peripheral blood, collected 28 days after the second AZD1222 dose. Source of these receptors: an adult who received the AZD1222 COVID-19 vaccine. CDR3s include the opening cysteine and the closing phenylalanine or tryptophan.

V gene	J gene	CDR3 length	CDR3 protein
TRBV12-3/TRBV12-4	TRBJ1-2	13	CASDQGKVYGYTF
TRBV30	TRBJ1-5	13	CAWSVIRNQPQHF
TRBV27	TRBJ2-1	14	CASSYSIEYNEQFF
TRBV2	TRBJ2-3	15	CASRTMDSSTDTQYF
TRBV6-6	TRBJ1-2	13	CASIKDGNYGYTF
TRBV19	TRBJ1-2	15	CASSIQGDHNYGYTF
TRBV9	TRBJ1-2	12	CASSANHRGYTF
TRBV6-1	TRBJ1-2	15	CASSESGQEGYGYTF
TRBV7-2	TRBJ2-7	16	CASSLRPRGALYEQYF
TRBV30	TRBJ2-7	14	CAWSVGTGDYEQYF
TRBV30	TRBJ1-2	14	CASDTGSGRNGYTF
TRBV7-2	TRBJ2-7	14	CASSLSQGTYEQYF
TRBV6-5	TRBJ2-7	13	CASRNRDLSEQYF
TRBV10-1	TRBJ2-1	16	CASSGFGTGAYNEQFF
TRBV7-8	TRBJ2-2	16	CASSLSGYGNTGELFF
TRBV3-1/TRBV3-2	TRBJ2-1	16	CASSQGGGRQGNEQFF
TRBV30	TRBJ1-1	12	CAWKGDFTEAFF
TRBV27	TRBJ1-6	16	CASSLYPDRVGSPLHF
TRBV9	TRBJ2-3	15	CASSPLGTRGDTQYF
TRBV6-1	TRBJ2-4	17	CASSEILLAGAKNIQYF
TRBV4-1	TRBJ1-4	14	CASSQGAEPEKLFF
TRBV5-6	TRBJ1-4	14	CASSAGTRGEKLFF
TRBV3-1/TRBV3-2	TRBJ1-2	14	CASSHTGTKEGYTF
TRBV5-6	TRBJ1-1	12	CASSRFAGEAFF
TRBV7-2	TRBJ2-1	18	CASSASIVAGAVYNEQFF
TRBV9	TRBJ2-1	16	CASSVEGTGSFGEQFF
TRBV30	TRBJ2-7	12	CAWSHGPYEQYF
TRBV24-1	TRBJ2-1	13	CATSELPGYEQFF
TRBV5-4	TRBJ2-2	15	CASSLRGGGTGELFF
TRBV29-1	TRBJ2-7	14	CSVLPRGNTYEQYF
TRBV19	TRBJ2-1	17	CASSIRTGQGASYEQFF
TRBV5-1	TRBJ1-2	15	CASSPLGESNYGYTF
TRBV2	TRBJ1-2	13	CASERRTDTGYTF
TRBV28	TRBJ2-7	14	CASSKGLAGVEQYF
TRBV7-8	TRBJ2-3	13	CASSLVTTDTQYF
TRBV29-1	TRBJ2-2	13	CSVDWGNTGELFF
TRBV5-1	TRBJ1-2	13	CASSAGQNYGYTF
TRBV2	TRBJ1-5	16	CASSEGQGKFGQPQHF
TRBV20-1	TRBJ2-7	11	CSASQSHEQYF
TRBV11-2	TRBJ1-1	15	CASSPRTGTNTEAFF
TRBV11-2	TRBJ2-7	15	CASSLDRVGRNEQYF
TRBV28	TRBJ1-2	14	CASNGQTHFYGYTF
TRBV30	TRBJ1-3	11	CAWSYGNTIYF
TRBV5-4	TRBJ2-1	16	CASSLPLAGVNNEQFF
TRBV6-5	TRBJ1-4	13	CASGTDRREKLFF
TRBV5-6	TRBJ2-3	15	CASSTPGLSTDTQYF
TRBV18	TRBJ1-2	13	CASSPTGAEGYTF
TRBV4-1	TRBJ1-1	13	CASSRKENTEAFF
TRBV5-4	TRBJ2-1	15	CASTLKRGGYNEQFF
TRBV2	TRBJ1-5	14	CASRGQVGNQPQHF
TRBV6-5	TRBJ1-1	14	CASSLGQGRGEAFF
TRBV19	TRBJ1-1	14	CASRDGQANTEAFF
TRBV19	TRBJ1-1	13	CASGDRANTEAFF
TRBV5-1	TRBJ2-2	14	CASRIGNNAGELFF
TRBV5-5	TRBJ2-7	12	CASSYGFYEQYF
TRBV6-5	TRBJ1-5	14	CASRDQGVDQPQHF
TRBV25-1	TRBJ1-2	13	CGRKKKRLEGYTF
TRBV6-5	TRBJ2-1	14	CASTGGAESNEQFF
TRBV14	TRBJ2-5	11	CASSQEETQYF
TRBV19	TRBJ1-2	13	CASSIDRLDGYTF